Shown below are 27 T cell receptor beta chains from a single sample sequenced in a study of beta chain features in type 1 diabetes. Isolated RNA was reverse transcribed in full, so expressed TCRB transcripts were sequenced. The table came from immunoSEQ multiplex PCR; TCRdb's copy has only in-frame clones and leaves some out. The table has 200,000 to 250,000 clones, about 14% seen once. Source material: naive CD4+ T cells from blood. The receptor source for this set is a woman aged 35 to 49 in good health.

The chain links TRBV12-5 to TRBJ2-3; tentative D call: TRBD1 (5 bases). This CDR3 region has 20 residues. V was pared by 1 base and J by 0 bases, with 23 bases between. The germline gives CDR1 LGHNT, CDR2 FRNRAP. CDR3 region: CASGLARRTGFQPSTDTQYF. CDR3 in DNA: TGTGCTAGTGGTTTGGCGCGGAGAACAGGTTTCCAGCCTAGCACAGATACGCAGTATTTT.

Points on this clone: At one boundary the junction diverges from the germline segment, which might be a read error. The chain carries TRBV15 and TRBJ2-7, with 12 bases fitting TRBD2. The CDR3 is 16 residues long. CDR1 is LNHNV and CDR2 is YYDKDF in the germline V gene (reference sequence). The CDR3 nucleotides are TGTGCCACCAGCAGAGATCAACTAGCGGGGGGCCCCGTGCGGCACTTC. Its translation: CATSRDQLAGGPVRHF.

The table lists this clone with a few counts. This chain uses TRBV13 with TRBJ1-1, with 10 positions matching TRBD1. V lost 7 bases to trimming and J lost 5 bases; unmatched junction nucleotides: 4. CDR3 length: 13 amino acids. Looked up from germline, CDR1 is PRHDT and CDR2 is FYEKMQ (reference sequence). Here the CDR3 DNA reads TGTGCCAGCACGAGGGGACAGGGGACTGAAGCTTTCTTT. It translates to CASTRGQGTEAFF.

This clone appeared a few times. The V and J genes are TRBV7-2 and TRBJ1-5; TRBD1 matches 8 bases. This CDR3 contains 15 residues. In germline, CDR1 is SGHTA, CDR2 FQGNSA. V was clipped by 8 bases and J by 7 bases; unmatched bases: 13. CDR3 nucleotide sequence: TGTGCCAGCTCGGAAGCCGACAGGGGCGGCCAGCCCCAGCATTTT. Protein: CASSEADRGGQPQHF.

V usage is TRBV5-4 and J usage is TRBJ2-7; D remains ambiguous. V was clipped by 0 bases and J by 6 bases, with 10 bases between them. This CDR3 has 13 amino acids. Germline assignment: CDR1 SGHNT and CDR2 YYREEE (reference sequence). CDR3 sequence reads: CASSLDQTSEQYF. CDR3 sequence (DNA): TGTGCCAGCAGCTTGGACCAGACTTCCGAGCAGTACTTC.

This rearrangement joins TRBV5-6 to TRBJ1-6; no clear D. The CDR3 consists of 14 residues. The germline V and J ends were trimmed by 0 bases and 9 bases, with 10 bases remaining between them. Germline lookup yields CDR1 SGHDT and CDR2 YYEEEE. The CDR3 DNA follows: TGTGCCAGCAGCTTGGGTGTAAGCGGTTCACCCCTCCACTTT. Translating it yields CASSLGVSGSPLHF.

The chain recombines TRBV6-1 with TRBJ2-7; 7 nucleotides match TRBD1. Germline-derived CDR1 and CDR2 are MNHNS and SASEGT. There are 13 residues in the CDR3. V trimming: 10 bases; J trimming: 6 bases; junction bases outside the gene matches: 12. The CDR3 loop reads CAIGLDRAREQYF. The CDR3 coding sequence is TGTGCCATCGGTCTAGACAGGGCCCGCGAGCAGTACTTC.

This clone has a handful of counts. V is TRBV27 and J is TRBJ2-7; 10 bases align to TRBD1. The length of the CDR3 is 13 residues. V lost 6 bases, J lost 2 bases, and 1 base stayed unmatched. Germline CDR1 is MNHEY and CDR2 is SMNVEV (reference sequence). CDR3 amino acids: CASSGTGAYEQYF. The CDR3 DNA follows: TGTGCCAGCAGCGGGACAGGGGCCTACGAGCAGTACTTC.

The chain is built from TRBV7-9 and TRBJ1-1; D is undetermined. The germline V gene has CDR1 SEHNR and CDR2 FQNEAQ (reference sequence). The V end was cut by 4 bases, the J end by 0 bases, with 9 bases between. The CDR3 is 14 residues long. The CDR3 DNA reads TGTGCCAGCAGCTCCCGCGTTATGAACACTGAAGCTTTCTTT. Its protein product is CASSSRVMNTEAFF.

The sample holds a few counts of this clone. V and J are TRBV7-9 and TRBJ1-4; TRBD1 matches at 10 bases. This CDR3 has 15 amino acids. Unmatched junction bases numbered 5, after V lost 3 bases and J lost 7 bases. Germline-derived CDR1 and CDR2 are SEHNR and FQNEAQ (reference sequence). This chain's CDR3 is CASSFTGTGVEKLFF. CDR3 DNA sequence: TGTGCCAGCAGCTTTACCGGGACAGGGGTTGAAAAACTGTTTTTT.

V usage is TRBV19 and J usage is TRBJ1-2; D gene unclear. CDR3 length: 17 residues. V was shortened by 3 bases and J by 0 bases, with 17 bases between the two germline ends. Germline V gene lookup returns CDR1 LNHDA and CDR2 SQIVND (reference sequence). CDR3 nucleotide sequence: TGTGCCAGTAGTATTACATCAGGAATTCGGTCTAACTATGGCTACACCTTC. This codes for CASSITSGIRSNYGYTF.

This clone appeared a few times. The rearrangement joins TRBV6-4 to TRBJ2-2, with TRBD2 matching 8 bases. V lost 4 bases, J lost 5 bases, and 6 bases stayed unmatched. Germline V gene lookup returns CDR1 MRHNA and CDR2 SNTAGT. The CDR3 sequence is 15 residues long. The CDR3 protein is CASSAIAGQTGELFF. DNA of the CDR3: TGTGCCAGCAGTGCAATAGCGGGGCAAACCGGGGAGCTGTTTTTT.

In DNA, the CDR3 is TGTGCCAGCTCACCACCACGCAGCACCGGGGAGCTGTTTTTT. It codes for CASSPPRSTGELFF. The chain links TRBV18 to TRBJ2-2; D not resolved. The CDR3 has 14 amino acids. Germline V gene data show CDR1 as KGHSH and CDR2 as LQKENI. Trimming left V 0 bases short and J 4 bases short, with 6 bases between.

This clone was recorded at least ten times. The CDR3 nucleotides are TGTGCCAGCAGCGGCGGGAGTTTGGAGACCCAGTACTTC. It specifies CASSGGSLETQYF. V gene TRBV5-4 combines with J gene TRBJ2-5, with 7 bases aligning to TRBD2. J gave up 5 bases and V 4 bases, and 5 bases lay outside the gene matches. CDR3 length equals 13 residues. Germline V gives CDR1 SGHNT, CDR2 YYREEE (reference sequence).

This clone occurred a few times. The rearrangement joins TRBV19 to TRBJ2-7, with TRBD2 identical over 9 bases. CDR1 and CDR2 (germline): LNHDA, SQIVND (reference sequence). After removal of 7 bases from V and 3 bases from J, the junction contained 7 bases not matched to a gene. This CDR3 has 14 amino acids. As DNA, the CDR3 is TGTGCCAGTAAGCCTAGCGGGGTTCACTACGAGCAGTACTTC. Translation gives CASKPSGVHYEQYF.

This sequence joins TRBV27 and TRBJ1-5; perhaps TRBD1 as D (6 bases). The CDR3 is 13 residues long. Deletions cut 6 bases from V and 8 bases from J, with 14 bases between. Per germline, CDR1 MNHEY and CDR2 SMNVEV (reference sequence). The DNA for the CDR3 is TGTGCCAGCAGCTTAGGACAGTTCGAGCCCCAGCATTTT. Amino acids: CASSLGQFEPQHF.

This clone was seen a few times. V is TRBV7-9 and J is TRBJ2-3, with 11 nucleotides matching TRBD2. V lost 2 bases, J lost 4 bases, and 5 bases stayed unmatched. Germline CDR1 and CDR2: SEHNR and FQNEAQ (reference sequence). The CDR3 loop spans 16 amino acids. The CDR3 nucleotides are TGTGCCAGCAGCTTACAACTAGCGGGGGCGCCAGATACGCAGTATTTT. As protein: CASSLQLAGAPDTQYF.

This clone was counted a few times. This chain uses TRBV7-2 with TRBJ2-1; D possibly corresponds to TRBD1 (6 bases). CDR1 is SGHTA, CDR2 FQGNSA, per germline. This CDR3 is built from 18 residues. V was shortened by 5 bases and J by 5 bases, with 25 bases between the two germline ends. CDR3 bases: TGTGCCAGCAGCCCAAGAGGTCCCACAGGGAAAGAGAACAATGAGCAGTTCTTC. This codes for CASSPRGPTGKENNEQFF.

This clone has more than one count but fewer than ten. The chain uses TRBV14 and TRBJ2-5; perhaps TRBD2 as D (6 bases). The CDR3 is 15 amino acids. V was shortened by 1 base and J by 4 bases, with 13 bases between the two germline ends. The germline V gene has CDR1 SGHDN and CDR2 FVKESK. The CDR3 DNA reads TGTGCCAGCAGCCAAGGGACCGCCGGGAGAGAGACCCAGTACTTC. As protein: CASSQGTAGRETQYF.

The chain carries TRBV18 and TRBJ1-1; unclear D gene. The V gene lost 2 bases and the J gene lost 0 bases, with 10 bases spanning the gap. CDR1 and CDR2 from the germline V gene are KGHSH and LQKENI. The CDR3 runs 15 residues. CDR3 residues: CASSPGGRVNTEAFF. The CDR3, as DNA: TGTGCCAGCTCACCAGGAGGGCGGGTGAACACTGAAGCTTTCTTT.

The V gene is TRBV29-1, the J gene TRBJ2-3, with D perhaps matching TRBD2 (5 bases). In germline, CDR1 is SQVTM, CDR2 ANQGSEA. V lost 3 bases and J 6 bases, leaving 25 bases between the germline ends. The length of the CDR3 is 17 residues. CDR3 amino acids: CSVEYRPWPGTGDTQYF. CDR3 sequence (DNA): TGCAGCGTTGAGTACCGACCCTGGCCGGGCACGGGGGATACGCAGTATTTT.

This clone was observed a few times. The rearrangement links TRBV5-1 to TRBJ2-1; TRBD2 aligns across 8 bases. V lost 2 bases to trimming and J lost 10 bases; unmatched junction nucleotides: 2. CDR1 SGHRS and CDR2 YFSETQ come from the germline V gene. This CDR3 contains 12 residues. CDR3: CASSFSGDEQFF. Here the CDR3 DNA reads TGCGCCAGCAGCTTTAGCGGGGACGAGCAGTTCTTC.

This clone was picked up a small number of times. The chain couples TRBV27 to TRBJ2-1; D is perhaps TRBD1 (8 bases). Deletions cut 6 bases from V and 9 bases from J, with 21 bases between. CDR1 and CDR2 (germline): MNHEY, SMNVEV (reference sequence). This CDR3 comprises 15 residues. CDR3 sequence (DNA): TGTGCCAGCAGCCTGGGGTTGGACAGGGAGGGTGAGCAGTTCTTC. As protein: CASSLGLDREGEQFF.

This clone came up a few times. This chain uses TRBV7-8 with TRBJ2-2; D uncertain. The CDR3 is 16 residues long. Trimming pared 3 bases from V and 2 bases from J, leaving 13 bases between. The germline V gene has CDR1 SGHVS and CDR2 FQNEAQ. For the CDR3, the DNA is TGTGCCAGCAGCTTGAGCCCTGGGCTAAACACCGGGGAGCTGTTTTTT. Translated, it gives CASSLSPGLNTGELFF.

V and J are TRBV19 and TRBJ2-5, with 10 positions matching TRBD1. V was clipped by 6 bases and J by 2 bases; unmatched bases: 3. Germline CDR1 is LNHDA and CDR2 is SQIVND (reference sequence). CDR3 length: 14 residues. The CDR3 DNA reads TGTGCCAGTAGCTCGGACAGGGGGCAAGAGACCCAGTACTTC. Protein: CASSSDRGQETQYF. Supplemented by reference TRBV19 and TRBJ2-5, the full variable domain reads DGGITQSPKYLFRKEGQNVTLSCEQNLNHDAMYWYRQDPGQGLRLIYYSQIVNDFQKGDIAEGYSVSREKKESFPLTVTSAQKNPTAFYLCASSSDRGQETQYFGPGTRLLVL.

The rearrangement joins TRBV2 to TRBJ2-3; 8 bases are shared with TRBD2. This CDR3 comprises 13 residues. The V gene end was trimmed by 9 bases and the J gene end by 5 bases; junction bases not matched to a gene: 7. Germline-derived CDR1 and CDR2 are SNHLY and FYNNEI. CDR3 coding DNA: TGTGCCAGTTTGCGGGGGGAAAAAGATACGCAGTATTTT. Translating it yields CASLRGEKDTQYF.

Ten or more counts support this clone. The J gene is TRBJ2-1, the V gene TRBV29-1; 7 bases are a match to TRBD2. The CDR3 extends over 12 amino acids. Looked up from germline, CDR1 is SQVTM and CDR2 is ANQGSEA. The J segment lost 6 bases and the V segment lost 5 bases, leaving 4 bases of the junction unmatched. The CDR3, as DNA: TGCAGCGTTATAGCGGGCTTCAATGAGCAGTTCTTC. As protein: CSVIAGFNEQFF.